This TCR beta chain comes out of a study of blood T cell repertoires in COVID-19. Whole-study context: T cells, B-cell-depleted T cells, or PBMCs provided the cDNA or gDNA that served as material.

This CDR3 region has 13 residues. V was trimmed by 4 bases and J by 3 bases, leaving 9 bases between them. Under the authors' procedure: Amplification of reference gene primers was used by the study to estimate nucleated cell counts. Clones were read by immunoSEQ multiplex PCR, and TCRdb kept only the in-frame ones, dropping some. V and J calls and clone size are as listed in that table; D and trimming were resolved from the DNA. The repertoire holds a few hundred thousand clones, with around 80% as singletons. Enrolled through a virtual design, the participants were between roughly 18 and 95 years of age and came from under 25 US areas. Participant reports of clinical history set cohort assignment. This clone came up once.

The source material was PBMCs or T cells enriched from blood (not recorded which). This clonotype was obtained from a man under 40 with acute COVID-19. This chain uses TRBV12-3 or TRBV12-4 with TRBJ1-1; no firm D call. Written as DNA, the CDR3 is TGTGCCAGCAGTTACTTCTTGGACACTGAAGCTTTCTTT. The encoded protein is CASSYFLDTEAFF.